The table lists the clone carrying this T cell receptor (beta chain) with a few counts. Its target is unknown. One entry per CDR3 protein, called by TCRdb with MiXCR from the 5' RACE reads. This sample has 150,000 to 200,000 distinct CDR3 sequences, with approximately 11% found just once. The data stem from a study of T cells after yellow fever vaccination. The study's findings and limits: Subsequent to the booster, the majority of primary-vaccination clones reappeared (less than 97% CD4, approximately 90% CD8). Overlap between CD4 and CD8 compartments was detected for a small share of clonotypes.

Germline CDR1 MGHRA, CDR2 YSYEKL. The CDR3 spans 12 residues. V lost 6 bases and J lost 4; bases outside the gene matches: 0. The receptor comes from a young man who received the YFV17D yellow fever vaccine. This chain links TRBV4-1 with TRBJ1-2; 9 bases line up with TRBD1. The source material was CD8+ T cells sorted from PBMCs, sampled 15 days after the yellow fever booster vaccination. Here the CDR3 reads CASRDRGYGYTF. CDR3 bases: TGCGCCAGCAGGGACAGGGGCTATGGCTACACCTTC.